This T cell receptor beta chain was recovered during a study of PD-L1 blockade in urothelial cancer (dated by TCRdb to the late 2010s). For the wider study: Every patient began therapy around 2014 and was given atezolizumab 1,200 mg intravenously every 3 weeks. About nine tenths of the roughly 29 patients were males with bladder-origin urothelial cancer, and about 65% of the roughly 30 reported a prior smoking history. An ECOG performance status of 0 or 1 was recorded for the patients, and 0 to 3 prior chemotherapy regimens had been received by the patients. Blood samples were analyzed at 3 weeks after treatment start (second dose) and at 6 weeks after treatment start. A median of about 140,000 T cells and tens of thousands of unique TCRs was obtained from blood samples, and a median clonality of around 0.08 was observed. The study, an exploratory multi-omic analysis, examined somatic, immune and clinical correlates of response to PD-L1 blockade with atezolizumab in urothelial cancer. Pretreatment tumor samples, along with matched peripheral blood serially collected before and after atezolizumab treatment, were subjected to TCR sequencing. Durable clinical benefit meant progression-free survival longer than 6 months, and TCR features were also tested against progression-free and overall survival. In the same patients, whole exome sequencing and RNA sequencing of pretreatment tumors were performed in addition to TCR sequencing. Roughly 10 patients achieved durable clinical benefit and approximately 19 did not. Around 30 patients had pretreatment blood TCR-seq, around 25 had at least one posttreatment blood collection, and around 25 had tumor TCR-seq.

With regard to this clone: No cognate antigen has been identified for it. Per-base qualities were not stored, and no clone one base away is much larger.

Broad study findings and their caveats: Because the sample size was small (n of about 30) and many of the analyses were exploratory, the results are meant to be hypothesis-generating. A pretreatment peripheral blood TCR clonality below the median was linked to improved progression-free and overall survival. At 3 weeks after the start of treatment, tumor-associated TCR clones in peripheral blood had expanded more in patients with durable benefit (n ≈ 24, p = 0.022).

Based on the germline V gene (reference sequence), the CDR1 and CDR2 sequences are LNHDA and SQIVND. Including cysteine and phenylalanine, the CDR3 has 15 amino acids. Only the CDR3 DNA stays, 45 bases, in frame from base 1. The germline ends are 13 bases apart after V is trimmed by 5 bases and J by 0 bases. Synthetic TCR analog templates were spiked into each PCR so that absolute template abundance could be estimated from read counts. TCRbeta CDR3 regions were amplified from genomic DNA with bias-controlled V and J gene primers using the immunoSEQ assay. Sequencing of rearranged TCRbeta segments was performed at approximately 20X coverage. Per the source publication's procedure: Sequencing errors were corrected by clustering and CDR3s were annotated against IMGT to assign V, D and J genes. Only productive TCRbeta rearrangements were used in downstream analyses, excluding out-of-frame or stop-codon sequences. Clonality was calculated as one minus the Shannon entropy normalized by the log of the number of unique productive sequences. Clones differing between time points or between blood and tumor were identified by Fisher's exact test with Benjamini-Hochberg correction at adjusted p below 0.01. TCRdb holds this immuneACCESS table with in-frame rearrangements only. Some clones are missing; in checked studies, unresolved V genes explain under half, and the rest has no known cause. D and trimming were read from the DNA, whereas the V and J calls and clone size are those reported in that table. In all, the sample holds some 80,000 clones, and about 90% of those were seen once. The top ten constitute around 5% of the sample.

A total of 25 to 30 patients with locally advanced or metastatic urothelial carcinoma, treated at Memorial Sloan Kettering on a trial protocol, made up the cohort. Peripheral blood mononuclear cells were collected pretreatment and during treatment, with between 1 and 8 total time points obtained per patient. The Qiagen DNeasy Blood extraction kit was used to purify genomic DNA from total PBMCs and tumor samples. PBMCs were collected pretreatment and during treatment and were isolated and stored as previously described. The receptor was isolated from a woman in her 70s with urothelial cancer. The sequences come from PBMCs, collected around atezolizumab (anti-PD-L1) treatment. Recombination joined TRBV19 with TRBJ1-2; a tentative D call is TRBD1 (6 bases match). The bases read TGTGCCAGTAGTCCCCAGACAGGAGCTAACTATGGCTACACCTTC. Protein translation: CASSPQTGANYGYTF.